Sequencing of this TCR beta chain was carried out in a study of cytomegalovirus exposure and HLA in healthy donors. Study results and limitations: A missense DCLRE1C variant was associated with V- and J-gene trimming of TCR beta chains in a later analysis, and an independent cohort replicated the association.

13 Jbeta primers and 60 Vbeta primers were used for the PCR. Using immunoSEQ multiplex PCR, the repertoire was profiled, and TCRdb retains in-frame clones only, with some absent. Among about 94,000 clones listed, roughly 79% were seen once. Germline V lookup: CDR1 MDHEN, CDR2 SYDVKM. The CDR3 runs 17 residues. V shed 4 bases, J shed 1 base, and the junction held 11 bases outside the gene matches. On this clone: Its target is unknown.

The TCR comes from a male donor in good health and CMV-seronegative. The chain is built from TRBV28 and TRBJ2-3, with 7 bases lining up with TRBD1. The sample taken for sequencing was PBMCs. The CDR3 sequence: CASSSPSPGGGTDTQYF. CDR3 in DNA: TGTGCCAGCAGTTCGCCCTCCCCAGGGGGTGGCACAGATACGCAGTATTTT.